Below are 17 T cell receptor beta chains sequenced from a single sample in a study of T-cell reconstitution after alpha-beta-depleted transplantation in children. This sample's TCRbeta library carried unique molecular identifier barcodes. One entry per CDR3 protein, called by TCRdb with MiXCR from the PCR reads. The data contain approximately 88,000 distinct CDR3 sequences, more than 10% of them singletons. This material consisted of PBMCs from the stem cell graft donor, taken from the stem cell graft. These receptors all stem from a human donor who donated a stem cell graft to a child with inherited bone marrow failure.

This clonotype appeared many times. At one of its ends the junction is not consistent with the germline gene, which may arise from a read error. The chain employs TRBV24-1 and TRBJ2-5, with D tentatively TRBD1 (6 bases). The germline CDR1 and CDR2 sequences are KGHDR and SFDVKD. This CDR3 comprises 16 residues. CDR3 nucleotides: TGTGCAACCAGTGGCCGACAGGATGGGCGGCAAGAGACCCAGTACTTC. This codes for CATSGRQDGRQETQYF.

This clonotype appeared many times. This rearrangement joins TRBV7-2 to TRBJ1-4; no firm D call. There are 13 residues in the CDR3. The V gene lost 8 bases and the J gene lost 8 bases, with 15 bases spanning the gap. Germline loops: CDR1 SGHTA, CDR2 FQGNSA. DNA of the CDR3: TGTGCCAGCGCCCGGAGCGAGAGGGAAAAACTGTTTTTT. Protein: CASARSEREKLFF.

This clonotype has a count of ten or more. The chain joins TRBV20-1 to TRBJ2-7, with TRBD1 as a possible D gene (6 bases). Looked up from germline, CDR1 is DFQATT and CDR2 is SNEGSKA (reference sequence). V lost 5 bases, J lost 0 bases, and 11 bases lay in between. This CDR3 region has 13 residues. The CDR3 spells CSAWKGVSYEQYF. The CDR3 coding sequence is TGCAGTGCTTGGAAGGGGGTCTCCTACGAGCAGTACTTC.

This clonotype has only a few counts. The rearrangement uses TRBV19 and TRBJ2-5; D is ambiguous. Per germline, CDR1 LNHDA and CDR2 SQIVND (reference sequence). The V end was cut by 4 bases, the J end by 0 bases, with 9 bases between. The CDR3 runs 14 residues. This chain's CDR3 is CASSTGRHQETQYF. CDR3 nucleotides: TGTGCCAGTAGTACCGGACGCCACCAAGAGACCCAGTACTTC.

This clonotype came up many times. This chain joins TRBV5-1 and TRBJ1-2; 7 nucleotides match TRBD1. The CDR3 spans 15 residues. V was pared by 4 bases and J by 0 bases, with 6 bases of the junction left unmatched. Germline V lookup: CDR1 SGHRS, CDR2 YFSETQ. The CDR3 sequence: CASSRTGGTNYGYTF. The DNA of the CDR3 is TGCGCCAGCAGCAGGACAGGAGGGACTAACTATGGCTACACCTTC.

The CDR3 nucleotides are TGTGCCAGCAGTTTAGATCGGGGACTAGCGGGAGAAAACGAGCAGTACTTC. Its translation: CASSLDRGLAGENEQYF. This chain links TRBV12-3 or TRBV12-4 with TRBJ2-7; 14 bases are a match to TRBD2. Trimming at V came to 1 base and at J to 5 bases, leaving 7 bases not matched to a gene. This CDR3 is built from 17 residues.

This clonotype was observed a handful of times. This chain links TRBV30 with TRBJ2-2; D perhaps matches TRBD2 (6 bases). This CDR3 comprises 12 residues. Germline V gives CDR1 GTSNPN, CDR2 SVGIG (reference sequence). V was shortened by 8 bases and J by 7 bases, with 14 bases between the two germline ends. In nucleotides, the CDR3 is TGTGCCGGCCTCTCGGGGGTCGGGGAGCTGTTTTTT. Translating it yields CAGLSGVGELFF.

This clonotype was seen repeatedly, ten times or more. The chain links TRBV7-9 to TRBJ1-4; possibly TRBD1 for D (6 bases). Looked up from germline, CDR1 is SEHNR and CDR2 is FQNEAQ (reference sequence). CDR3 size: 16 residues. Trimming removed 5 bases from V and 6 bases from J, with 19 bases in between. CDR3: CASSALSVSGDEKLFF. The CDR3 DNA reads as TGTGCCAGCAGCGCCCTTAGCGTGTCAGGGGATGAAAAACTGTTTTTT.

The V and J genes are TRBV27 and TRBJ1-6; TRBD1 aligns across 7 bases. Germline CDR1 MNHEY, CDR2 SMNVEV (reference sequence). CDR3 length: 15 amino acids. The V and J ends lost 5 bases and 5 bases, in that order; junction bases with no gene match: 6. The CDR3 DNA sequence: TGTGCCAGCAGTGTCGCCGGGACAGATAATTCACCCCTCCACTTT. Its translation: CASSVAGTDNSPLHF.

This clonotype turned up a few times. The chain is built from TRBV23-1 and TRBJ2-7, with D perhaps TRBD2 (6 bases). TRBV23-1 is treated as an ORF (open reading frame) with a function not yet certain. The CDR3 has 14 residues. V was shortened by 6 bases and J by 0 bases, with 12 bases between the two germline ends. In DNA form, the CDR3 reads TGCGCCAGCAGACCGGGGGTGGGCTCCTACGAGCAGTACTTC. It yields the protein CASRPGVGSYEQYF.

This clonotype has a count of ten or more. This chain joins TRBV4-3 and TRBJ1-2; 7 bases agree with TRBD1. After removal of 3 bases from V and 4 bases from J, the junction contained 8 bases not matched to a gene. In germline, CDR1 is LGHNA, CDR2 YSLEER. The CDR3 loop spans 15 amino acids. In DNA form, the CDR3 reads TGCGCCAGCAGCCAGAACCTGGGACAGCCCTATGGCTACACCTTC. Protein sequence: CASSQNLGQPYGYTF.

This clonotype has ten or more counts. The chain joins TRBV6-2 or TRBV6-3 to TRBJ1-5, with 7 bases fitting TRBD1. The CDR3 consists of 14 residues. Trimming cost V 6 bases and J 5 bases; bases outside gene matches: 7. Germline CDR1 and CDR2: MNHEY and SVGEGT. For the CDR3, the DNA is TGTGCCAGCAGCCGGACAGGTATCCATCAGCCCCAGCATTTT. This gives the protein CASSRTGIHQPQHF.

This clonotype was recorded at least ten times. CDR3 residues: CASSITGAQQNIQYF. CDR3 DNA: TGCGCCAGCAGCATCACAGGGGCTCAGCAAAACATTCAGTACTTC. The rearrangement uses TRBV5-1 and TRBJ2-4; 7 positions match TRBD1. With V trimmed by 4 bases and J by 5 bases, 9 bases remained unmatched. The CDR3 is 15 amino acids. From germline, CDR1 is SGHRS and CDR2 YFSETQ. Variable domain in full (rest from reference TRBV5-1 and TRBJ2-4): KAGVTQTPRYLIKTRGQQVTLSCSPISGHRSVSWYQQTPGQGLQFLFEYFSETQRNKGNFPGRFSGRQFSNSRSEMNVSTLELGDSALYLCASSITGAQQNIQYFGAGTRLSVL.

This clonotype was recorded many times. This chain links TRBV27 with TRBJ2-7, with D possibly matching TRBD2 (5 bases). CDR3 length: 13 residues. Germline V gene data show CDR1 as MNHEY and CDR2 as SMNVEV (reference sequence). The V end was cut by 5 bases, the J end by 6 bases, with 14 bases between. The CDR3, as DNA: TGTGCCAGCAGTCCAGCCCTAGCTCCCGAGCAGTACTTC. Translation gives CASSPALAPEQYF.

This clonotype was detected a few times. The chain recombines TRBV4-3 with TRBJ2-3; D might be TRBD1 or TRBD2, each matching 6 bases. Trimming took off 1 base at V and 6 bases at J, with 17 bases between the two ends. The CDR3 contains 16 residues. Germline assignment: CDR1 LGHNA and CDR2 YSLEER. The CDR3 DNA follows: TGCGCCAGCAGCCAAGGCGTGGGGGCCCGGGGGGATACGCAGTATTTT. This encodes CASSQGVGARGDTQYF.

Points on this clonotype: Given the absence of the conserved phenylalanine or tryptophan at the CDR3 end, a read error is likely. CDR3 in DNA: TGTGCCAGCGGGACGGACGGGACTAGCGGGAGACGTCGTAACATTCAGTACCTC. This sequence encodes CASGTDGTSGRRRNIQYL. This chain uses TRBV25-1 with TRBJ2-4; 14 bases agree with TRBD2. J lost 7 bases, V lost 8 bases, and 16 bases had no gene match. CDR1 is MGHDK, CDR2 SYGVNS, per germline. CDR3 length equals 18 residues.

V usage is TRBV28 and J usage is TRBJ1-5; D is perhaps TRBD1 (5 bases). Trimming took 8 bases from V and 4 from J, leaving 21 bases between them. The CDR3 extends over 16 amino acids. From germline, CDR1 is MDHEN and CDR2 SYDVKM. CDR3 protein: CASGEITGTANQPQHF. The CDR3, as DNA: TGTGCCAGCGGGGAGATAACCGGGACCGCAAATCAGCCCCAGCATTTT.